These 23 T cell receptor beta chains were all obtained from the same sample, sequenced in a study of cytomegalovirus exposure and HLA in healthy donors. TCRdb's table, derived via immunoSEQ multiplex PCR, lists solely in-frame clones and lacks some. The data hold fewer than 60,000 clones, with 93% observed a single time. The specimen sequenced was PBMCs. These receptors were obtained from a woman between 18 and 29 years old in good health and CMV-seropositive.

As DNA, the CDR3 is TGTGCCAGCAGTTCCAGGGGGCCGGGCGGGGAGCTGTTTTTT. As protein: CASSSRGPGGELFF. This chain links TRBV27 with TRBJ2-2, with 8 nucleotides matching TRBD1. V shed 4 bases and J 7 bases; nucleotides not matched to a gene: 5. The CDR3 consists of 14 residues. Germline values: CDR1 MNHEY, CDR2 SMNVEV (reference sequence).

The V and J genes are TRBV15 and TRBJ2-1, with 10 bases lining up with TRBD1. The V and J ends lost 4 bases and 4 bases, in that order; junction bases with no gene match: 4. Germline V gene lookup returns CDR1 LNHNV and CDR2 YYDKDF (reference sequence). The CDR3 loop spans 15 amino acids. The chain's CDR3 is CATSKRQGAYNEQFF. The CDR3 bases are TGTGCCACCAGCAAAAGACAGGGGGCGTACAATGAGCAGTTCTTC.

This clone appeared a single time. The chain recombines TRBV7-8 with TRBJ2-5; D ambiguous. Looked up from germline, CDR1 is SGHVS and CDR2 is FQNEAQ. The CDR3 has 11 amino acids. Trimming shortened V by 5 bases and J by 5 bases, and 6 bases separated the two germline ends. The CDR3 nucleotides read TGTGCCAGCAGCCCGTCGGAGACCCAGTACTTC. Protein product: CASSPSETQYF.

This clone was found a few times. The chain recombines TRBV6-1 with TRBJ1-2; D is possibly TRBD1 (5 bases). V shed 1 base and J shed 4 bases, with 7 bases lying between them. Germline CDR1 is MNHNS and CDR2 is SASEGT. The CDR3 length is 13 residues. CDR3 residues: CASSEGRVYGYTF. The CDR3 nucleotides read TGTGCCAGCAGTGAAGGCAGGGTCTATGGCTACACCTTC.

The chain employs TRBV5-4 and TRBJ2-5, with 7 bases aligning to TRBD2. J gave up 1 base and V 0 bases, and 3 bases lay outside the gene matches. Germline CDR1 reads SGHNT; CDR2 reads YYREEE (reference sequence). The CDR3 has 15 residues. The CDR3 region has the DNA TGTGCCAGCAGCTTGGTAGCGGGTTTCCAAGAGACCCAGTACTTC. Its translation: CASSLVAGFQETQYF.

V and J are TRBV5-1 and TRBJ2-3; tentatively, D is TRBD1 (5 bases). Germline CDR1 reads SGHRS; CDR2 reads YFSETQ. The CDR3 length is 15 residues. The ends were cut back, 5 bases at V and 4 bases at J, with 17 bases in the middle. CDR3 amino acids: CASSLQGGYPDTQYF. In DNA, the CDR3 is TGCGCCAGCAGTCTTCAGGGTGGGTATCCAGATACGCAGTATTTT.

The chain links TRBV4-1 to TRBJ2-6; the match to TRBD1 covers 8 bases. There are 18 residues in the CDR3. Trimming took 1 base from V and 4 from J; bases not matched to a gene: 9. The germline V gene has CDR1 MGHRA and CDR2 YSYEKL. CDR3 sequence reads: CASSQVGTGLSGANVLTF. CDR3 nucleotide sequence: TGCGCCAGCAGCCAAGTAGGGACAGGCCTTTCAGGGGCCAACGTCCTGACTTTC.

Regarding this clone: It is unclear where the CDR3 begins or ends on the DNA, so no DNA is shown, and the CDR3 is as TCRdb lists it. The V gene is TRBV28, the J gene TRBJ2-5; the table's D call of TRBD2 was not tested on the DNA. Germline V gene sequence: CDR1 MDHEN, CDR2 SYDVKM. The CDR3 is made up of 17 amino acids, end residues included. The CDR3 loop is CASSSSVGSSVRETQYF.

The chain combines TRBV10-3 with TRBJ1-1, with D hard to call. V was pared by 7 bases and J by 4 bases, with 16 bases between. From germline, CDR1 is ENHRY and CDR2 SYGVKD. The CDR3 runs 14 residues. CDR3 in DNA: TGTGCCATCACCGGAACTGTTGCGGGCACTGAAGCTTTCTTT. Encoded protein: CAITGTVAGTEAFF.

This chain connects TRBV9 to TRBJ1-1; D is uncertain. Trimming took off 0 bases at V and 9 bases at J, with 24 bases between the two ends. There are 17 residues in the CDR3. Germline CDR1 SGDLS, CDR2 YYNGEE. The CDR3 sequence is CASSVDVEYPYMFKAFF. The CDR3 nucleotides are TGTGCCAGCAGCGTAGATGTGGAGTATCCCTACATGTTCAAAGCTTTCTTT.

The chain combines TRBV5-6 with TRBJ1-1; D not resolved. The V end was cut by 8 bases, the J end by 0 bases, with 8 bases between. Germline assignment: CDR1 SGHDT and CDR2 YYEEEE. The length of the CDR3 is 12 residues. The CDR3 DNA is TGTGCCAGTTCCCTTGTGAACACTGAAGCTTTCTTT. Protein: CASSLVNTEAFF.

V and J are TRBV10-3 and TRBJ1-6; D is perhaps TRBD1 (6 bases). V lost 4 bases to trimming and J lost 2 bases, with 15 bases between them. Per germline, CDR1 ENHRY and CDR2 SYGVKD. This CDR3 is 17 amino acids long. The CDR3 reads CAISVEGGATYNSPLHF. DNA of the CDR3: TGTGCCATCAGTGTCGAAGGGGGGGCCACCTATAATTCACCCCTCCACTTT.

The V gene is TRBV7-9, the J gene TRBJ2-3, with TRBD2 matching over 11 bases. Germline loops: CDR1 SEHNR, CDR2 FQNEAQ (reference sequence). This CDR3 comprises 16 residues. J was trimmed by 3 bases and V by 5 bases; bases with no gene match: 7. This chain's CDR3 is CASSHPSGGPTDTQYF. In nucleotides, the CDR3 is TGTGCCAGCAGCCATCCTAGCGGGGGGCCGACAGATACGCAGTATTTT.

CDR3 in amino acids: CASSLASGYTGELFF. The CDR3 nucleotides are TGCGCCAGCAGCTTGGCCTCAGGGTACACCGGGGAGCTGTTTTTT. The rearrangement uses TRBV5-1 and TRBJ2-2, with D possibly being TRBD1 (5 bases). CDR3 length equals 15 residues. V was clipped by 0 bases and J by 3 bases, with 9 bases between them. Germline V gene sequence: CDR1 SGHRS, CDR2 YFSETQ.

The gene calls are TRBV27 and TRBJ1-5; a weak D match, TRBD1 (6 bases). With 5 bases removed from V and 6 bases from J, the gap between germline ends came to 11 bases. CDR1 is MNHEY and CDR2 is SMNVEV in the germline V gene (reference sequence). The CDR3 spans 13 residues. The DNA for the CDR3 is TGTGCCAGCAGTCAGACAGGCGGTCAGCCCCAGCATTTT. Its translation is CASSQTGGQPQHF.

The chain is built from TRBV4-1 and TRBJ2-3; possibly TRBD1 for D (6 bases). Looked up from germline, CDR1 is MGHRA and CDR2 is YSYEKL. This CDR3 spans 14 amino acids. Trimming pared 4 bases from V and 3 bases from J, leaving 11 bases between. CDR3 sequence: CASSRGHSTDTQYF. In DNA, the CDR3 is TGCGCCAGCAGCCGGGGACATTCTACAGATACGCAGTATTTT.

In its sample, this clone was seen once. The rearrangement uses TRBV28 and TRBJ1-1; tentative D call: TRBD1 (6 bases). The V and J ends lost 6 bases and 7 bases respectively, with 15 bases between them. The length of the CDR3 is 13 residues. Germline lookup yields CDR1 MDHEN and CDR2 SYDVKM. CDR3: CASSRPQGIEAFF. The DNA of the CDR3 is TGTGCCAGCAGCCGACCACAGGGAATTGAAGCTTTCTTT.

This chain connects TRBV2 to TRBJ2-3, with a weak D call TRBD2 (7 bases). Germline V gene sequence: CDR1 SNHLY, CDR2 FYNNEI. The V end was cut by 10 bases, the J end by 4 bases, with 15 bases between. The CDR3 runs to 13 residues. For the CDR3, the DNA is TGTGCCACCGCAAAGGGGGGGGCAGATACGCAGTATTTT. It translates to CATAKGGADTQYF. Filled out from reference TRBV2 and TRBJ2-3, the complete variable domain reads EPEVTQTPSHQVTQMGQEVILRCVPISNHLYFYWYRQILGQKVEFLVSFYNNEISEKSEIFDDQFSVERPDGSNFTLKIRSTKLEDSAMYFCATAKGGADTQYFGPGTRLTVL.

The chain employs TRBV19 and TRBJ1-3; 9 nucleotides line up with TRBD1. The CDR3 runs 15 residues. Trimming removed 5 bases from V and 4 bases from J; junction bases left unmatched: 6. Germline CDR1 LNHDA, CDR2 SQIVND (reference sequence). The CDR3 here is CASSVTGGTGNTIYF. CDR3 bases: TGTGCCAGTAGTGTAACAGGGGGCACAGGAAACACCATATATTTT.

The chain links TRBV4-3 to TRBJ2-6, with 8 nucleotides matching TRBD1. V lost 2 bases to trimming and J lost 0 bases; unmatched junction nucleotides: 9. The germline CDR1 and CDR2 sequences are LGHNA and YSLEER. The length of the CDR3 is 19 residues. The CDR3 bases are TGCGCCAGCAGCCAACCGGAGGGACAGGACCTCTCTGGGGCCAACGTCCTGACTTTC. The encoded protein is CASSQPEGQDLSGANVLTF.

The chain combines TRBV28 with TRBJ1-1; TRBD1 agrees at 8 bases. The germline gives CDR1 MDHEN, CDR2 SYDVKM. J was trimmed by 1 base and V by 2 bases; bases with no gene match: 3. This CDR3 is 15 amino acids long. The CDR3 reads CASSLRGQGNTEAFF. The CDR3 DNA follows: TGTGCCAGCAGTTTACGCGGACAGGGGAACACTGAAGCTTTCTTT.

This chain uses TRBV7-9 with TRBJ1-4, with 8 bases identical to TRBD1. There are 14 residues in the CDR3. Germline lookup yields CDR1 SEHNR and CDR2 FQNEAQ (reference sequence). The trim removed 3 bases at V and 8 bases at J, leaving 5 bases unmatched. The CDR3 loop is CASSFGQGEEKLFF. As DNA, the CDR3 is TGTGCCAGCAGCTTTGGACAGGGAGAGGAAAAACTGTTTTTT.

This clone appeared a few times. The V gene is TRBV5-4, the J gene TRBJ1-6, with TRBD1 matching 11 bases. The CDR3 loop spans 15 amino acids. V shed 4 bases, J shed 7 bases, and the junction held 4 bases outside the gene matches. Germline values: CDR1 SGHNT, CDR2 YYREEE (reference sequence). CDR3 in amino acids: CASSQRDRGNSPLHF. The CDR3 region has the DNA TGTGCCAGCAGCCAACGGGACAGGGGGAATTCACCCCTCCACTTT.